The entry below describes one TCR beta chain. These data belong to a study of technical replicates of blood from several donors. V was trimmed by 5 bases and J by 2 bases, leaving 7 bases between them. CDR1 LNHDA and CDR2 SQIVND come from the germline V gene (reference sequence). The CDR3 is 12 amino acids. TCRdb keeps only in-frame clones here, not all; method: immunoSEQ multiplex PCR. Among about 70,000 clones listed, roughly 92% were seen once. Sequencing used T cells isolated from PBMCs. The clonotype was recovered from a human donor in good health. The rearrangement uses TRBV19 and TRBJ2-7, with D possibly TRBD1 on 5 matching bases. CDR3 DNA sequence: TGTGCCAGTAGTGCAGGGACCTACGAGCAGTACTTC. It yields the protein CASSAGTYEQYF. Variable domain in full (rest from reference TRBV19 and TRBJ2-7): DGGITQSPKYLFRKEGQNVTLSCEQNLNHDAMYWYRQDPGQGLRLIYYSQIVNDFQKGDIAEGYSVSREKKESFPLTVTSAQKNPTAFYLCASSAGTYEQYFGPGTRLTVT.